This paragraph covers one TCR beta chain sequence. Germline V gene lookup returns CDR1 SGHRS and CDR2 YFSETQ. CDR3 size: 12 residues. V lost 4 bases and J lost 0, with 3 bases in between. The sample belongs to a study of control samples from healthy donors and cancer patients. Only in-frame clones appear in the TCRdb table, and some are missing; sequencing was by immunoSEQ multiplex PCR. The sample yields over 150,000 clones, around nine tenths seen once. V and J are TRBV5-1 and TRBJ2-3; D gene unclear. Specimen: blood. The clonotype was recovered from a man between 25 and 39 years old in good health. CDR3: CASSISTDTQYF. CDR3 in DNA: TGCGCCAGCAGCATCAGCACAGATACGCAGTATTTT.